The present TCR beta chain was sequenced within a study of shared clonotypes between healthy human individuals (dated by TCRdb to the early 2020s). Regarding the complete study: A couple of women and a few men aged 18 to 49 years were included in the cohort. The study deeply sequenced blood TCR repertoires of five healthy adults to estimate repertoire size and the extent of clonotype sharing between individuals. Different laboratories and diverse techniques were used to prepare libraries and sequence TCR repertoires, to increase sequencing depth and limit assay-specific biases. Per donor, leukapheresis produced somewhere between about 0.9 and 9.5 billion PBMCs. For each donor, three plates each were used for CD4 naive and CD4 memory, two plates were used for CD8 naive, and one plate was used for CD8 memory.

The donors were healthy, HIV-negative adults who had no recently reported acute infections or vaccinations. Every donor was a Caucasian adult residing in Nashville, Tennessee, USA. CD4+ T cells were enriched by magnetic negative selection, after which naive cells were positively selected on CD45RA and the negative fraction was taken as the memory subset. After blood collection by leukapheresis, PBMCs were isolated using Ficoll-Histopaque density gradient centrifugation and then cryopreserved in the vapor phase of liquid nitrogen. Analytical flow cytometry was used to check the purity and quantity of every magnetically sorted T cell population. Genomic DNA was isolated from each sorted fraction and quantified by UV absorbance on a Nanodrop 2000c. The research as a whole found: When a few donors were compared, the shared fraction of clonotypes was roughly 5% for naive CD4, around 3.5% for naive CD8, 2% to 2.5% for memory CD4, and roughly 0.4% for memory CD8. Pairwise subsampling indicated that sequencing depth was expected to affect the degree of clonotype sharing among donors. Only blood was sampled, and tissue TCR repertoires likely differ from those in blood. Higher generation probabilities were observed for clonotypes shared by all four sorted-subset donors than for non-shared clonotypes. The genetic and exposure-history diversity represented was limited by the small number of donors. Rarefaction of sorted-subset datasets indicated incomplete sequencing despite the large sequencing depth. Estimated clonotype richness was generally larger for naive than for memory subsets.

The CDR3 spans 17 residues, from the cysteine through the phenylalanine. Only the CDR3 DNA stays, 51 bases, in frame from base 1. Between the V and J ends, shortened by 1 base and 1 base respectively, the junction contains 17 bases. CDR1 is given as SGHVS and CDR2 as FQNEAQ, both from the germline V gene. Points on this clone: Its antigen target is currently unknown. No per-base quality is available; no much larger clone lies one base away.

TCR CDR3 regions were amplified from genomic DNA by multiplex PCR using the deep immunoSEQ assay. Extracted genomic DNA from each cell subset was spread evenly across all wells of several immunoSEQ 96-well plates, with each plate serving as a replicate. For sorted subsets, each replicate PCR was loaded with 200 ng genomic DNA, equivalent to approximately 33,000 T cell genomes. Purified libraries were quantified with a Qubit 3.0 fluorometer, sized on a Bioanalyzer 2100, and re-quantified with the KAPA Library Quantification kit. Every immunoSEQ 96-well plate was sequenced on a separate single-read 150-cycle Illumina NextSeq 550 flow cell. The study's own analysis went as follows. The immunoSEQ output contained only junctional sequences without quality scores, so filtering could not match that applied to full-length reads. To assign V/J genes and CDR3, sequences were annotated against IMGT germline references using PyIR, a Python wrapper for IgBLAST v1.9. Reads were filtered out if the reads had weak V/J assignments (E-value above 1e-6), no CDR3, stop codons, out-of-frame junctions, or ambiguous translated residues. V3J clonotypes were defined as sequences sharing the same inferred V gene, J gene, and CDR3 amino acid sequence. Percentage overlap between repertoires was calculated by dividing the number of shared unique clonotypes by the size of the smaller repertoire. Richness of each repertoire was evaluated using RTK rarefaction, the Chao1 estimator, and Recon v2.1 estimates of unobserved clonotypes. OLGA was used to compute generation probabilities for all TCRbeta clonotypes that the gDNA method yielded from a handful of donors. The source is immuneACCESS, and TCRdb retained only in-frame sequences with V and J called. Part of the clones is not carried over; for the studies checked, unresolved V genes explain less than half of this, and the remainder is unexplained. The V and J calls and clone size were taken over from that table, and D and trimming were inferred from the DNA. Here the sample has some 1 million clones; about 74% occur a single time. Clones ranked in the top ten supply about 1.5% of the sample.

The rearranged segments are TRBV7-8 and TRBJ2-7; TRBD2 might be the D gene, on 5 matching bases. The receptor comes from a man aged 18-30 years in good health. The specimen was memory CD4+ T cells sorted from blood. The cell subset or site label, as the study defines it: CD45RA-negative fraction. The bases are TGTGCCAGCAGCTTAGACCCCGTGAGCGGACCTTCCTACGAGCAGTACTTC. It codes for CASSLDPVSGPSYEQYF.